The source of this TCR beta chain is a study of post-analysis software for immune sequencing data. Turning to the study itself: In terms of disease course, relapsing-remitting, secondary progressive and progressive-relapsing multiple sclerosis were included. Study conclusions and caveats: Clustering by F measure revealed strong co-clustering among samples prepared together in one batch. About 5 TRBV segments were significantly more frequent in patients than in controls. TRBV5-6, TRBV5-1 and TRBV20-1 were among these segments. The normalized Chao1 diversity of multiple sclerosis patients was significantly lower than that of controls.

Germline V gene sequence: CDR1 MNHNS, CDR2 SASEGT. The V gene end was trimmed by 7 bases and the J gene end by 2 bases; junction bases not matched to a gene: 3. The CDR3 has 13 amino acids. Prepared TCR beta cDNA libraries contained unique molecular identifiers. Input of roughly 0.95 to 11 million T cells yielded roughly 530,000 cDNA molecules. TCRdb reprocessed the PCR reads via MiXCR and lists one record per CDR3 protein. The table records roughly 600,000 distinct CDR3 sequences, about 40% of them present only once. For this clonotype: Antigen unknown.

The sequence came from a girl between 5 and 17 years old with multiple sclerosis. The chain has TRBV6-1 and TRBJ1-2; 8 bases are a match to TRBD1. Sequencing was done on a sample of blood. DNA of the CDR3: TGTGCCAGCATTCAGGGGGCCAACTATGGCTACACCTTC. This sequence encodes CASIQGANYGYTF.